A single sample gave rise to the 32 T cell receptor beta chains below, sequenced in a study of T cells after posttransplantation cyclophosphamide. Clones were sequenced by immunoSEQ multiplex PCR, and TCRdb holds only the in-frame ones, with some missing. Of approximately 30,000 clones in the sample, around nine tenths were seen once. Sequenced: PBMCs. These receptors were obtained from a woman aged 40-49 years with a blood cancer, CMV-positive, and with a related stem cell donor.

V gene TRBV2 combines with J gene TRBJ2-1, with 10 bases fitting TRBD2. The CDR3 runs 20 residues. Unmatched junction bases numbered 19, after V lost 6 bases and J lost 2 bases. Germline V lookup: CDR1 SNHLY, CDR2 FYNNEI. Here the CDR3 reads CASSPPGGLAGARAYNEQFF. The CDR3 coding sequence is TGTGCCAGCAGCCCCCCAGGGGGGCTAGCGGGGGCCCGCGCCTACAATGAGCAGTTCTTC.

The CDR3 sequence is CASSGQGGTGELFF. The CDR3 DNA is TGTGCCAGCAGTGGGCAGGGGGGCACCGGGGAGCTGTTTTTT. The chain joins TRBV11-3 to TRBJ2-2, with a tentative D call TRBD1 (7 bases). CDR1 is SGHNT and CDR2 is YENEEA in the germline V gene. The CDR3 contains 14 residues. V shed 6 bases and J shed 4 bases, with 12 bases lying between them.

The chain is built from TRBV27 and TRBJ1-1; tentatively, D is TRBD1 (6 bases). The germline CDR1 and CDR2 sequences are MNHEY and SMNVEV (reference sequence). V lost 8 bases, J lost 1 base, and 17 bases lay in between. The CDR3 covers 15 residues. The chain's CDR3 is CASGGLGRRNTEAFF. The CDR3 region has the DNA TGTGCCAGCGGGGGCCTAGGACGTAGGAACACTGAAGCTTTCTTT.

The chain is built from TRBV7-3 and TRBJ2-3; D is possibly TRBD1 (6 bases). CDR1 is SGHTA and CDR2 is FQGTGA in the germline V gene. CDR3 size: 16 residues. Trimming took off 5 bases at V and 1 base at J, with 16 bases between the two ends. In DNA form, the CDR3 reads TGTGCCAGCAGCCGAACAGGGCCAATAGGCACAGATACGCAGTATTTT. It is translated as CASSRTGPIGTDTQYF. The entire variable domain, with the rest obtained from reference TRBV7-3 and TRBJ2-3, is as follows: GAGVSQTPSNKVTEKGKYVELRCDPISGHTALYWYRQSLGQGPEFLIYFQGTGAADDSGLPNDRFFAVRPEGSVSTLKIQRTERGDSAVYLCASSRTGPIGTDTQYFGPGTRLTVL.

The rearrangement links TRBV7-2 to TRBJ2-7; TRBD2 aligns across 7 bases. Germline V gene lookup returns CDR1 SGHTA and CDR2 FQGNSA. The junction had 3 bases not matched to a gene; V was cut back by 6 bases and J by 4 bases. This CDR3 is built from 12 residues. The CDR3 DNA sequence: TGTGCCAGCAGTTGGCGGGGGTACGAGCAGTACTTC. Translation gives CASSWRGYEQYF.

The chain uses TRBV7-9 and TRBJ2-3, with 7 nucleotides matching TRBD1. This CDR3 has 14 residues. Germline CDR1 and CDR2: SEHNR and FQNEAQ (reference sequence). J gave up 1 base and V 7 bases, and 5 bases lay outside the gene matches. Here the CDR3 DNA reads TGTGCCAGCATGACAGGGCATGGCACAGATACGCAGTATTTT. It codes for CASMTGHGTDTQYF. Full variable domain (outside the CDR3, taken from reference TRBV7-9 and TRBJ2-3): DTGVSQNPRHKITKRGQNVTFRCDPISEHNRLYWYRQTLGQGPEFLTYFQNEAQLEKSRLLSDRFSAERPKGSFSTLEIQRTEQGDSAMYLCASMTGHGTDTQYFGPGTRLTVL.

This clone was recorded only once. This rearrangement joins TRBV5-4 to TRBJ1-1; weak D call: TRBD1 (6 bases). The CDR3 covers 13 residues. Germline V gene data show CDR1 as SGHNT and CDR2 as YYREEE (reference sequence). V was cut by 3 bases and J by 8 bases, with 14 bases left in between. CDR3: CASSSGQGLEAFF. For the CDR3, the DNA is TGTGCCAGCAGCTCAGGCCAGGGGTTGGAAGCTTTCTTT.

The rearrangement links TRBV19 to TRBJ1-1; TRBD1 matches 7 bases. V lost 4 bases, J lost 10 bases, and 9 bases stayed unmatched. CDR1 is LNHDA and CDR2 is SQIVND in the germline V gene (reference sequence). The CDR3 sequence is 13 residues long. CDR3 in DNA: TGTGCCAGTAGTACCACCCCGACAGGGACAGCTTTCTTT. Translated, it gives CASSTTPTGTAFF.

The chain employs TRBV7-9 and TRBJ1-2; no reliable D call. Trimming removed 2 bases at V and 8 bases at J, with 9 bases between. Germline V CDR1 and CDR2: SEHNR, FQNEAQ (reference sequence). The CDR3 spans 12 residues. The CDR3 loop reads CASSLSVVGYTF. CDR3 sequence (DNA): TGTGCCAGCAGCTTAAGCGTGGTAGGCTACACCTTC.

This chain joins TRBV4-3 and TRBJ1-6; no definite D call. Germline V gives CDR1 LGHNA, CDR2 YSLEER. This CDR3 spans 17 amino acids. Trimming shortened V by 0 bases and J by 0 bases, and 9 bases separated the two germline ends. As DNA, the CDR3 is TGCGCCAGCAGCCAAGATCGTGGGAGCTCCTATAATTCACCCCTCCACTTT. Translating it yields CASSQDRGSSYNSPLHF.

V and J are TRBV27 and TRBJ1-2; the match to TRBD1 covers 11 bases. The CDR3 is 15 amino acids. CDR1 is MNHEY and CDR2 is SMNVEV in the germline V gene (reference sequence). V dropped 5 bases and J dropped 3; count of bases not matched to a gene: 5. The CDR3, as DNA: TGTGCCAGCAGTGCCGGGACAGGGGGGCACTATGGCTACACCTTC. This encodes CASSAGTGGHYGYTF.

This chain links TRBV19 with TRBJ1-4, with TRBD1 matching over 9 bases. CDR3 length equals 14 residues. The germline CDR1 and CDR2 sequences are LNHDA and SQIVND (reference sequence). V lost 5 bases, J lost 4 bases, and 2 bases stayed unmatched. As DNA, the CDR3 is TGTGCCAGTAGTGGACAGGGGATTAATGAAAAACTGTTTTTT. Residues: CASSGQGINEKLFF.

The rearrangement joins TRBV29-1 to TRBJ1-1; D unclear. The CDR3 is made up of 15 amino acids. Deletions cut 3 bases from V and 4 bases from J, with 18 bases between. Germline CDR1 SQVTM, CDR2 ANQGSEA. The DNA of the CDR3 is TGCAGCGTTGATCCTAACCCTTGGGCGTCCACTGAAGCTTTCTTT. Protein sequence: CSVDPNPWASTEAFF. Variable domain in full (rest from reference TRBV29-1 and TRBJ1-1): SAVISQKPSRDICQRGTSLTIQCQVDSQVTMMFWYRQQPGQSLTLIATANQGSEATYESGFVIDKFPISRPNLTFSTLTVSNMSPEDSSIYLCSVDPNPWASTEAFFGQGTRLTVV.

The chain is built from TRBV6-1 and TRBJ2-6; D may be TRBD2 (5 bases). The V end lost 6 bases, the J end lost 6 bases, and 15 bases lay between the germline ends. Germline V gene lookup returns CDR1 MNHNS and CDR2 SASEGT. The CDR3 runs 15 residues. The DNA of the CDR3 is TGTGCCAGCAGGAACATTCGGGGATTGGCCAACGTCCTGACTTTC. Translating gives CASRNIRGLANVLTF.

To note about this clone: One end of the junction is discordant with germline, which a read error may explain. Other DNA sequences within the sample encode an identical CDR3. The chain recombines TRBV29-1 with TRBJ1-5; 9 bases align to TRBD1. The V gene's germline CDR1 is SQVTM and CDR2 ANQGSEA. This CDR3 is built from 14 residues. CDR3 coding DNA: TGCAGCGTTGCACAGGGGGCCGGCAACCAGCCCCAGCATTTT. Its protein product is CSVAQGAGNQPQHF.

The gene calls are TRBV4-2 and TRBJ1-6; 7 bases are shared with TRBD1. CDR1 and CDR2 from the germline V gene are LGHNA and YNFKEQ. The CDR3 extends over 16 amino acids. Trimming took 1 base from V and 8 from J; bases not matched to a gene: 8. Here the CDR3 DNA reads TGTGCCAGCAGCCAAGGGAGGACAGGTTCTTATTCACCCCTCCACTTT. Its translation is CASSQGRTGSYSPLHF.

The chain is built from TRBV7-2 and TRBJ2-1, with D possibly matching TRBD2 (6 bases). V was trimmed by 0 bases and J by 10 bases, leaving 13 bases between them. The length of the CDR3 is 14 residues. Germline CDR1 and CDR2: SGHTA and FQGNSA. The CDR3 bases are TGTGCCAGCAGCTTAGCGGGGAGGAATTGGGAGCAGTTCTTC. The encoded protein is CASSLAGRNWEQFF.

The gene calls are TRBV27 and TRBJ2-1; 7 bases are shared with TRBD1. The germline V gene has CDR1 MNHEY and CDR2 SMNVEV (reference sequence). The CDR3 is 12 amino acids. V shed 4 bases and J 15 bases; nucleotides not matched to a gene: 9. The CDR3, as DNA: TGTGCCAGCAGTTCACAGGGGCGGGCCGGGTTCTTC. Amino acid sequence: CASSSQGRAGFF.

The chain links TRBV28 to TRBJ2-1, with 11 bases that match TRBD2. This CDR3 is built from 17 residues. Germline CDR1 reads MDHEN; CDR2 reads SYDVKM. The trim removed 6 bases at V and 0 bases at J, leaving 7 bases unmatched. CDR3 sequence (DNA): TGTGCCAGCAGCGGGACTAGCGGACCGAGCTCCTACAATGAGCAGTTCTTC. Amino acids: CASSGTSGPSSYNEQFF. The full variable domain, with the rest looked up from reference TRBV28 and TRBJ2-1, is DVKVTQSSRYLVKRTGEKVFLECVQDMDHENMFWYRQDPGLGLRLIYFSYDVKMKEKGDIPEGYSVSREKKERFSLILESASTNQTSMYLCASSGTSGPSSYNEQFFGPGTRLTVL.

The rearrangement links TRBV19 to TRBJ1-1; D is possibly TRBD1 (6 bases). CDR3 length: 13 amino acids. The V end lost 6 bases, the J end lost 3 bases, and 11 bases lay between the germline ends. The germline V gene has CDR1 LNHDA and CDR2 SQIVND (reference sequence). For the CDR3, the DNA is TGTGCCAGTAGAAAAACAGGGTACACTGAAGCTTTCTTT. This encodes CASRKTGYTEAFF.

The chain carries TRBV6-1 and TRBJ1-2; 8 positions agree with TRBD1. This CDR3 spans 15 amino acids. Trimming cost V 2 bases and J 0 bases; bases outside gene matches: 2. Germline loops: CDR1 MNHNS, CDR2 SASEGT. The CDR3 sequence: CASSEQGAANYGYTF. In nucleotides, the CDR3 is TGTGCCAGCAGTGAACAGGGGGCAGCTAACTATGGCTACACCTTC.

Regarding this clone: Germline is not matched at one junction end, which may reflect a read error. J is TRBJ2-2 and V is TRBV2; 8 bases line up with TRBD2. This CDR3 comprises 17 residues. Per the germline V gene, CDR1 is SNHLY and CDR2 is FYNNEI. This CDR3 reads CASSEVAGGRNTGELLF. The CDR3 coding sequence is TGTGCCAGCAGTGAAGTTGCGGGGGGTCGGAACACCGGGGAGCTGCTTTTT.

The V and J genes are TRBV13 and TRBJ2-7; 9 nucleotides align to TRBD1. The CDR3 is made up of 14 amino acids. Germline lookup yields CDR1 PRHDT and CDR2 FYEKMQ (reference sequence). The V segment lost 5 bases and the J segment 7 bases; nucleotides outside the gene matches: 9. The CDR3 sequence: CASSGQQGAWEQYF. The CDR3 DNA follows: TGTGCCAGCAGCGGCCAACAGGGGGCTTGGGAGCAGTACTTC.

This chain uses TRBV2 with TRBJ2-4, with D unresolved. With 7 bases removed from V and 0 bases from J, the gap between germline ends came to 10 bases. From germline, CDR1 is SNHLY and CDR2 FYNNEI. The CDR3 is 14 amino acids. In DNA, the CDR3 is TGTGCCAGCAATGCCAGACTAGCCAAAAACATTCAGTACTTC. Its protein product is CASNARLAKNIQYF.

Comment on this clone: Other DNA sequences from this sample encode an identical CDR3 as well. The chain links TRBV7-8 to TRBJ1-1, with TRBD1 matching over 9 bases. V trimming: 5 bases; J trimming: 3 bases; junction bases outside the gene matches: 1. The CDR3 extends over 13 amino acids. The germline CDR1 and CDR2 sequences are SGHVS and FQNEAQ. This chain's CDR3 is CASSRDRDTEAFF. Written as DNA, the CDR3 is TGTGCCAGCAGCCGGGACAGGGACACTGAAGCTTTCTTT.

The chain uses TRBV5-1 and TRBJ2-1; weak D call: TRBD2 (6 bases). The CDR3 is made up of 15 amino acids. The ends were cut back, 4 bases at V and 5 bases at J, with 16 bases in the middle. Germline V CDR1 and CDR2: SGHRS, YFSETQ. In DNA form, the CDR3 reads TGCGCCAGCAGCGGGGTTCGGGGGTTCCACAATGAGCAGTTCTTC. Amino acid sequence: CASSGVRGFHNEQFF.

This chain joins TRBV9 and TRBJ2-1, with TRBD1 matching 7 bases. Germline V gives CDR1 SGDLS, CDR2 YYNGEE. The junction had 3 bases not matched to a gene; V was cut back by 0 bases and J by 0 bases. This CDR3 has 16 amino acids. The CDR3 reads CASSVGPGGSYNEQFF. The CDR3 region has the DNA TGTGCCAGCAGCGTAGGGCCAGGGGGCTCCTACAATGAGCAGTTCTTC.

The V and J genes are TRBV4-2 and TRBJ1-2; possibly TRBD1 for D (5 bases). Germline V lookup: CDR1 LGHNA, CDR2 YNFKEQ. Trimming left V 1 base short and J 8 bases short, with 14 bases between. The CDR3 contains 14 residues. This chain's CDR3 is CASSQAGEGRGYTF. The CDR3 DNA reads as TGTGCCAGCAGCCAAGCGGGAGAGGGGAGGGGCTACACCTTC.

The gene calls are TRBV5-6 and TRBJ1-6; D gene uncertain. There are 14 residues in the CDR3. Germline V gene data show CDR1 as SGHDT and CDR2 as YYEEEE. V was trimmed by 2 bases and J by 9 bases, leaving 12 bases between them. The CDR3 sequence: CASSFPGVGSPLHF. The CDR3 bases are TGTGCCAGCAGCTTCCCCGGGGTAGGTTCACCCCTCCACTTT.

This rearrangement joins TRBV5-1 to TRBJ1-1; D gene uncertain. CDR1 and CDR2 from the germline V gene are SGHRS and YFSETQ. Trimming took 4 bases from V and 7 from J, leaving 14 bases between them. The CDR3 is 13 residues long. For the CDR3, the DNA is TGCGCCAGCAGCCCGGCCGGGATAGATGAAGCTTTCTTT. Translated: CASSPAGIDEAFF.

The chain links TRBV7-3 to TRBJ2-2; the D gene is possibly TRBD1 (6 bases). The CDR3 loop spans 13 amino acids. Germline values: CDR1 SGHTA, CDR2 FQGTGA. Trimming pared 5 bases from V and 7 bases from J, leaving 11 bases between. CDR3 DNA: TGTGCCAGCAGCACACAGGGCGGCGGGGAGCTGTTTTTT. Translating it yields CASSTQGGGELFF.

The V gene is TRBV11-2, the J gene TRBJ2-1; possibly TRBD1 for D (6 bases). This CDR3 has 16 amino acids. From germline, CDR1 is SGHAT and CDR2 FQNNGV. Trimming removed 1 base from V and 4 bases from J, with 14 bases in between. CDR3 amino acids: CASSLVGGFSYNEQFF. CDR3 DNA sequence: TGTGCCAGCAGCTTAGTTGGGGGCTTCTCGTACAATGAGCAGTTCTTC.